The text below deals with one TCR beta chain. The antigen is undetermined. The sample comes from a study of naive CD8 T cells in extremely preterm neonates. Findings and limits, study-wide: CDR3 nucleotide sharing was over 2.5% in preterm, around 0.43% term, 0.03% children, roughly 0.01% adults. Limitations included small sample size and variable preterm productive templates. Compared with older groups, preterm CDR3s were shorter, with fewer N additions and less trimming.

Sequencing was performed with immunoSEQ multiplex PCR; in TCRdb, only in-frame clones are kept and a portion is missing. Here the sample spans 4,500 to 6,000 clones, 95% to 98% being singletons. Blood donors were healthy children aged roughly 15-60 months and healthy nonsmoking adults. CDR3 length: 14 residues. Germline V gene lookup returns CDR1 MGHRA and CDR2 YSYEKL. Losses at the gene ends were 4 bases for V and 9 bases for J; bases not matched to a gene: 8. V usage is TRBV4-1 and J usage is TRBJ2-1; TRBD2 aligns across 8 bases. The sequence was obtained from a human donor in good health. Sequenced material: naive CD8+ T cells from blood. CDR3 residues: CASSPPSGLSEQFF. The CDR3 DNA sequence: TGCGCCAGCAGCCCCCCTAGCGGGTTAAGTGAGCAGTTCTTC.